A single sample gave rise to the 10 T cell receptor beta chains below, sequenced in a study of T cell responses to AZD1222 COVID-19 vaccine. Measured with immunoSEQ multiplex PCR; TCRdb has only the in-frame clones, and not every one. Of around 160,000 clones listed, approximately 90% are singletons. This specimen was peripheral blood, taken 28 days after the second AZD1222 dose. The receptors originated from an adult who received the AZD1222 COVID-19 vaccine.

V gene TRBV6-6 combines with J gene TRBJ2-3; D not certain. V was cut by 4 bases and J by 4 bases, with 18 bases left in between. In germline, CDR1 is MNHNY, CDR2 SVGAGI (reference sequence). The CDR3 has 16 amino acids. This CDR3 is CASSFLGVREADTQYF. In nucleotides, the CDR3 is TGTGCCAGCAGTTTCCTTGGAGTTAGGGAAGCAGATACGCAGTATTTT.

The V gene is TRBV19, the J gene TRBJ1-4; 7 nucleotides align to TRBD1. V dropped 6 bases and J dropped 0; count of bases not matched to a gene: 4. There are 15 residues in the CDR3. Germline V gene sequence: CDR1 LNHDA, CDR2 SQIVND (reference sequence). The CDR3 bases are TGTGCCAGTAGCCTCGGGACAGCAACTAATGAAAAACTGTTTTTT. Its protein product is CASSLGTATNEKLFF.

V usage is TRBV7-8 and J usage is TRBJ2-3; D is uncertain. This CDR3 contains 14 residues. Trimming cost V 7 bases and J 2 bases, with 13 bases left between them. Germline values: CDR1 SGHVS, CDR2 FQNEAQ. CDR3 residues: CASTTRSLTDTQYF. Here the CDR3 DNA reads TGTGCCAGCACTACCCGGTCCCTCACAGATACGCAGTATTTT.

The DNA for the CDR3 is TGTGCCAGCAGTTACAGGGCAGGGGCAGGGGAGACCCAGTACTTC. Translating it yields CASSYRAGAGETQYF. The chain links TRBV6-5 to TRBJ2-5, with D perhaps matching TRBD1 (6 bases). This CDR3 has 15 residues. V shed 2 bases and J shed 5 bases, with 15 bases lying between them. Per the germline V gene, CDR1 is MNHEY and CDR2 is SVGAGI.

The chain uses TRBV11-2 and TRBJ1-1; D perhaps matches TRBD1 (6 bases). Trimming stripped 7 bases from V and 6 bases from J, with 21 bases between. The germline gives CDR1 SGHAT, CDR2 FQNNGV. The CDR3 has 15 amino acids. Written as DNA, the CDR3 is TGTGCCAGCAAATCTTTGGGGGGGGCGATCGCTGAAGCTTTCTTT. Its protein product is CASKSLGGAIAEAFF.

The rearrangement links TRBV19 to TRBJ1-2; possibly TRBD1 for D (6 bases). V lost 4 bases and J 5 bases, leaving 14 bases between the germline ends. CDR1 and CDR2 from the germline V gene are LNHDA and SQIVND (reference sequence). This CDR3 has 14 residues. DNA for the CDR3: TGTGCCAGTAGTAGGGGTAACAGGGTATATGGCTACACCTTC. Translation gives CASSRGNRVYGYTF.

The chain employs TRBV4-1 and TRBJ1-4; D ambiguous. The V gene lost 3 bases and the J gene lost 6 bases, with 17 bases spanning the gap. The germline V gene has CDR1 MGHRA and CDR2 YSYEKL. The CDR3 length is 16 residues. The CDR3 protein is CASSHPLGVNDEKLFF. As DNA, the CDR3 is TGCGCCAGCAGCCACCCCCTGGGAGTAAACGATGAAAAACTGTTTTTT.

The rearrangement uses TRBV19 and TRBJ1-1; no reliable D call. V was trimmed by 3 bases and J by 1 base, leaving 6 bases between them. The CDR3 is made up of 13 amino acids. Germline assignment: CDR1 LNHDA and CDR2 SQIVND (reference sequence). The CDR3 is CASSIRRNTEAFF. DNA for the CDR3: TGTGCCAGTAGTATTCGGAGGAACACTGAAGCTTTCTTT.

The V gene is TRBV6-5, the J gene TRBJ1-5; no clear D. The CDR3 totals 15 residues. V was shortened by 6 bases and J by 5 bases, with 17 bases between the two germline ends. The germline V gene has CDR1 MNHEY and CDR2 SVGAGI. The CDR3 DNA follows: TGTGCCAGCAGGCCCTTTGGCACCCCCCATCAGCCCCAGCATTTT. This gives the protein CASRPFGTPHQPQHF.

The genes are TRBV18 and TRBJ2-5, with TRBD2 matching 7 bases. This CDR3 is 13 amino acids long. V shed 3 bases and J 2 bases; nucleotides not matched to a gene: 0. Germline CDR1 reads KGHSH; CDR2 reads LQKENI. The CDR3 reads CASSPGGQETQYF. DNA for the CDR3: TGTGCCAGCTCACCGGGGGGGCAAGAGACCCAGTACTTC.